This section outlines one TCR beta chain sequence together with its context. Its antigen is as yet unknown. Germline CDR1 is SGHRS and CDR2 is YFSETQ. Trimming removed 2 bases at V and 4 bases at J, with 12 bases between. This CDR3 contains 15 residues. This sample is drawn from a study of T cells in localized non-small cell lung cancer. Findings of the study overall: In adjacent lung appeared a median approximately 61 of the top 100 tumor clones. Analysis by sequencing included only one tumor region, so heterogeneity remains possible.

Generated by immunoSEQ multiplex PCR, the TCRdb table keeps only in-frame clones and is missing some. The repertoire holds 20,000 to 25,000 clones, around 90% seen once, with around 7% in the top ten. The material sequenced was peripheral blood, taken before any cancer treatment. V is TRBV5-1 and J is TRBJ1-4; possible D gene TRBD1, 6 bases. This TCR derives from a male donor at least 60 years old with stage I squamous cell lung carcinoma. The CDR3 sequence is CASSLQGQNNEKLFF. DNA for the CDR3: TGCGCCAGCAGCTTACAGGGTCAAAATAATGAAAAACTGTTTTTT.